A single sample is the source of the 18 T cell receptor beta chains below, sequenced in a study of cytomegalovirus exposure and HLA in healthy donors. PCR primers comprised 60 Vbeta and 13 Jbeta primers. The repertoire was sequenced with immunoSEQ multiplex PCR; TCRdb's copy has only in-frame clones and lacks some. Here the sample spans about 150,000 clones, roughly 68% being singletons. Sequenced input: PBMCs. The receptors were gathered from a man aged 30-40 years in good health and CMV-seropositive.

The V and J genes are TRBV27 and TRBJ1-2; 8 nucleotides agree with TRBD1. Germline V gene sequence: CDR1 MNHEY, CDR2 SMNVEV (reference sequence). Trimming removed 3 bases from V and 1 base from J; junction bases left unmatched: 10. The CDR3 spans 17 residues. CDR3 sequence reads: CASSFFSGGKSNYGYTF. The CDR3 region has the DNA TGTGCCAGCAGTTTCTTTTCAGGGGGCAAAAGTAACTATGGCTACACCTTC.

The chain is built from TRBV21-1 and TRBJ2-4; the table's D call, TRBD1, has no DNA check behind it. TRBV21-1 is reported as a pseudogene. The CDR3 spans 17 residues. The CDR3: CASSSNSGTGSWDIQYF. CDR3 DNA sequence: TGTGCCAGCAGCAGCAATTCCGGGACAGGGTCTTGGGACATTCAGTACTTC.

This clone occurred once. The chain joins TRBV2 to TRBJ1-1; D perhaps matches TRBD1 (5 bases). Trimming left V 6 bases short and J 0 bases short, with 8 bases between. Per germline, CDR1 SNHLY and CDR2 FYNNEI. The CDR3 sequence is 13 residues long. The CDR3 protein is CASRTVMNTEAFF. The CDR3 bases are TGTGCCAGCAGGACAGTCATGAACACTGAAGCTTTCTTT.

This clone was detected only once. The J gene is TRBJ2-2, the V gene TRBV29-1; D not certain. The V and J ends lost 4 bases and 6 bases respectively, with 9 bases between them. CDR1 is SQVTM and CDR2 is ANQGSEA in the germline V gene. The CDR3 loop spans 12 amino acids. CDR3 in amino acids: CSVVLDAGELFF. In DNA form, the CDR3 reads TGCAGCGTTGTCTTAGATGCCGGGGAGCTGTTTTTT.

V usage is TRBV5-6 and J usage is TRBJ2-7, with 9 nucleotides matching TRBD1. From germline, CDR1 is SGHDT and CDR2 YYEEEE. V was clipped by 4 bases and J by 4 bases; unmatched bases: 3. This CDR3 is 13 amino acids long. The CDR3 DNA sequence: TGTGCCAGCAGCCGGGGACAGGGTTACGAGCAGTACTTC. Amino acid sequence: CASSRGQGYEQYF.

The CDR3: CASSAPRGTSVTIQGETQYF. The CDR3 DNA is TGTGCCAGCAGCGCCCCCCGTGGCACTAGCGTTACAATCCAGGGGGAGACCCAGTACTTC. This sequence joins TRBV7-6 and TRBJ2-5, with TRBD2 as a possible D gene (7 bases). From germline, CDR1 is SGHVS and CDR2 FNYEAQ. The CDR3 spans 20 residues. The V and J ends lost 5 bases and 5 bases respectively, with 33 bases between them.

The V gene is TRBV7-8, the J gene TRBJ1-4, with 9 bases that match TRBD1. Per germline, CDR1 SGHVS and CDR2 FQNEAQ. The V and J ends lost 5 bases and 17 bases, in that order; junction bases with no gene match: 9. This CDR3 is 12 amino acids long. The CDR3: CASSKRTGDPFF. DNA of the CDR3: TGTGCCAGCAGCAAGCGGACAGGGGACCCTTTTTTT.

The V and J genes are TRBV5-4 and TRBJ2-7, with TRBD2 matching over 11 bases. The V gene's germline CDR1 is SGHNT and CDR2 YYREEE (reference sequence). The CDR3 runs 15 residues. The V segment lost 0 bases and the J segment 5 bases; nucleotides outside the gene matches: 4. The CDR3 nucleotides are TGTGCCAGCAGCTTGGCGGGACTAGCGGACGACGAGCAGTACTTC. This gives the protein CASSLAGLADDEQYF.

As DNA, the CDR3 is TGTGCCAGCAGTCCAATAGCGGTTAGCTCCTACGAGCAGTACTTC. It is translated as CASSPIAVSSYEQYF. The chain links TRBV27 to TRBJ2-7; D is possibly TRBD2 (6 bases). CDR1 and CDR2 (germline): MNHEY, SMNVEV (reference sequence). Trimming shortened V by 5 bases and J by 0 bases, and 14 bases separated the two germline ends. CDR3 length: 15 residues.

The count of this clone is one. The chain employs TRBV19 and TRBJ1-5; tentatively, D is TRBD1 (6 bases). The germline V and J ends were trimmed by 6 bases and 2 bases, with 14 bases remaining between them. Germline CDR1 is LNHDA and CDR2 is SQIVND (reference sequence). The CDR3 length is 15 residues. The DNA for the CDR3 is TGTGCCAGTAGCCTACAGGGTAGGGGCAATCAGCCCCAGCATTTT. It yields the protein CASSLQGRGNQPQHF.

J is TRBJ2-3 and V is TRBV19, with TRBD2 matching over 11 bases. CDR3 length: 18 amino acids. V gave up 3 bases and J gave up 3 bases; unmatched junction bases: 11. Per germline, CDR1 LNHDA and CDR2 SQIVND (reference sequence). The CDR3 loop reads CASSMGLAGGSQTDTQYF. For the CDR3, the DNA is TGTGCCAGTAGTATGGGGCTAGCGGGAGGCAGCCAGACAGATACGCAGTATTTT.

This rearrangement joins TRBV9 to TRBJ2-7; D may be TRBD1 (6 bases). The ends were cut back, 0 bases at V and 0 bases at J, with 7 bases in the middle. The CDR3 extends over 14 amino acids. From germline, CDR1 is SGDLS and CDR2 YYNGEE. The CDR3 spells CASSVGDNSYEQYF. In DNA form, the CDR3 reads TGTGCCAGCAGCGTAGGGGACAACTCCTACGAGCAGTACTTC.

The chain joins TRBV7-3 to TRBJ1-1; D possibly corresponds to TRBD1 (6 bases). Germline V CDR1 and CDR2: SGHTA, FQGTGA. Trimming took 6 bases from V and 2 from J, leaving 10 bases between them. CDR3 length: 13 residues. The CDR3 protein is CASRLGGNTEAFF. The CDR3, as DNA: TGTGCCAGCAGGCTAGGGGGAAACACTGAAGCTTTCTTT.

The CDR3 coding sequence is TGTGCCAGCGGGGGGTTCAGCAAAGAGACCCAGTACTTC. It is translated as CASGGFSKETQYF. The chain has TRBV27 and TRBJ2-5, with a possible D match to TRBD2 (6 bases). The CDR3 has 13 amino acids. V lost 8 bases to trimming and J lost 3 bases, with 13 bases between them. Germline CDR1 and CDR2: MNHEY and SMNVEV (reference sequence).

This rearrangement joins TRBV11-1 to TRBJ2-1; 8 positions match TRBD2. The germline V gene has CDR1 SGHAT and CDR2 FQDESV (reference sequence). CDR3 length: 14 residues. V shed 2 bases and J 10 bases; nucleotides not matched to a gene: 7. CDR3 residues: CASSLRTSSREQFF. The CDR3 nucleotides read TGTGCCAGCAGCTTAAGGACTAGCTCCAGGGAGCAGTTCTTC.

The CDR3 sequence: CASSYQGAQETQYF. CDR3 nucleotide sequence: TGTGCCAGCAGCTATCAGGGGGCCCAAGAGACCCAGTACTTC. This chain connects TRBV5-8 to TRBJ2-5, with 8 bases aligning to TRBD1. Per the germline V gene, CDR1 is SGHTS and CDR2 is YDEGEE. The V segment lost 3 bases and the J segment 1 base; nucleotides outside the gene matches: 2. The CDR3 extends over 14 amino acids.

The chain carries TRBV11-2 and TRBJ2-3, with TRBD2 matching 7 bases. Germline-derived CDR1 and CDR2 are SGHAT and FQNNGV. The CDR3 is 18 amino acids. V shed 6 bases and J 0 bases; nucleotides not matched to a gene: 15. The CDR3 loop reads CASSSRLASGASTDTQYF. CDR3 DNA sequence: TGTGCCAGCAGTTCCCGCTTGGCGAGCGGGGCTAGCACAGATACGCAGTATTTT.

The chain uses TRBV7-9 and TRBJ1-1; possible D gene TRBD1, 5 bases. CDR3 length equals 15 residues. In germline, CDR1 is SEHNR, CDR2 FQNEAQ (reference sequence). V was trimmed by 5 bases and J by 3 bases, leaving 16 bases between them. CDR3 sequence (DNA): TGTGCCAGCAGCCTTTCGTTGGGGGGGGACACTGAAGCTTTCTTT. It encodes CASSLSLGGDTEAFF.